The 30 T cell receptor beta chains below were found in one sample sequenced in a study of control samples from healthy donors and cancer patients. Sequencing used immunoSEQ multiplex PCR; TCRdb keeps in-frame clones, though not all of them. The sample includes 130,000 or so clones, 89% of them seen just once. Sequencing used blood. All receptors come from a man aged 45-60 years in good health.

This clone was counted a single time. This chain uses TRBV9 with TRBJ1-4; D not resolved. The germline gives CDR1 SGDLS, CDR2 YYNGEE. CDR3 length equals 15 residues. The ends were cut back, 0 bases at V and 1 base at J, with 7 bases in the middle. The CDR3 loop is CASSVGTLTNEKLFF. CDR3 DNA: TGTGCCAGCAGCGTAGGCACATTAACTAATGAAAAACTGTTTTTT.

V gene TRBV11-2 combines with J gene TRBJ1-6; a possible D gene is TRBD1 (5 bases). Trimming cost V 3 bases and J 9 bases, with 12 bases left between them. CDR3 length equals 14 residues. Germline V gene lookup returns CDR1 SGHAT and CDR2 FQNNGV. CDR3 protein: CASSFSGTGSPLHF. The CDR3 DNA reads as TGTGCCAGCAGCTTCTCAGGGACGGGTTCACCCCTCCACTTT. Looking up the rest from reference TRBV11-2 and TRBJ1-6 gives the full variable domain: EAGVAQSPRYKIIEKRQSVAFWCNPISGHATLYWYQQILGQGPKLLIQFQNNGVVDDSQLPKDRFSAERLKGVDSTLKIQPAKLEDSAVYLCASSFSGTGSPLHFGNGTRLTVT.

The chain carries TRBV7-8 and TRBJ1-5, with TRBD1 identical over 7 bases. Germline V gives CDR1 SGHVS, CDR2 FQNEAQ. This CDR3 region has 16 residues. V lost 5 bases and J lost 6; bases outside the gene matches: 13. CDR3 loop: CASSPPHRGGGQPQHF. Written as DNA, the CDR3 is TGTGCCAGCAGCCCCCCCCACAGGGGCGGTGGTCAGCCCCAGCATTTT.

The chain joins TRBV4-1 to TRBJ2-5; TRBD2 matches at 9 bases. Germline V lookup: CDR1 MGHRA, CDR2 YSYEKL. V trimming: 0 bases; J trimming: 1 base; junction bases outside the gene matches: 6. CDR3 length equals 17 residues. In DNA form, the CDR3 reads TGCGCCAGCAGCCAAGAGCCCAGCGGGGGGACCCAAGAGACCCAGTACTTC. Protein sequence: CASSQEPSGGTQETQYF.

This chain joins TRBV14 and TRBJ1-1, with 11 bases matching TRBD1. V shed 4 bases, J shed 4 bases, and the junction held 5 bases outside the gene matches. The CDR3 has 15 amino acids. Germline V CDR1 and CDR2: SGHDN, FVKESK. CDR3 sequence reads: CASSRTGGAGTEAFF. In DNA form, the CDR3 reads TGTGCCAGCAGCCGGACAGGGGGCGCAGGCACTGAAGCTTTCTTT.

The V call is TRBV5-4, the J call TRBJ1-2; D is undetermined. Germline CDR1 and CDR2: SGHNT and YYREEE (reference sequence). The V and J ends lost 4 bases and 7 bases respectively, with 11 bases between them. This CDR3 region has 12 residues. The CDR3 DNA reads TGTGCCAGCAGCGTGGACGGGTCTGGCTACACCTTC. Amino acid sequence: CASSVDGSGYTF.

This clone came up once. The chain joins TRBV28 to TRBJ1-2, with TRBD1 matching over 9 bases. Germline V gene sequence: CDR1 MDHEN, CDR2 SYDVKM. After removal of 5 bases from V and 3 bases from J, the junction contained 10 bases not matched to a gene. CDR3 size: 16 residues. The CDR3 protein is CASSPSEGQGHYGYTF. Here the CDR3 DNA reads TGTGCCAGCAGTCCGAGTGAGGGACAGGGCCACTATGGCTACACCTTC.

The chain links TRBV19 to TRBJ1-5; weak D call: TRBD1 (5 bases). The V end was cut by 4 bases, the J end by 3 bases, with 10 bases between. CDR3 length: 14 amino acids. CDR1 is LNHDA, CDR2 SQIVND, per germline (reference sequence). In DNA, the CDR3 is TGTGCCAGTAGTAAGCAGGGATACAATCAGCCCCAGCATTTT. Encoded protein: CASSKQGYNQPQHF.

This chain uses TRBV20-1 with TRBJ2-4; 7 bases line up with TRBD1. This CDR3 is built from 13 residues. Germline V CDR1 and CDR2: DFQATT, SNEGSKA (reference sequence). J was trimmed by 7 bases and V by 4 bases; bases with no gene match: 7. CDR3 in amino acids: CSAIDRVLNIQYF. The CDR3 DNA is TGCAGTGCTATTGACAGGGTGCTGAACATTCAGTACTTC.

V is TRBV19 and J is TRBJ1-4; D possibly corresponds to TRBD1 (6 bases). The ends were cut back, 6 bases at V and 7 bases at J, with 21 bases in the middle. The CDR3 loop spans 16 amino acids. The V gene's germline CDR1 is LNHDA and CDR2 SQIVND (reference sequence). The CDR3 coding sequence is TGTGCCAGTAGGGACCGGGACAAAGCTCGGGGTGAAAAACTGTTTTTT. It specifies CASRDRDKARGEKLFF.

This clone is a singleton in its sample. The chain recombines TRBV10-3 with TRBJ2-2, with D perhaps matching TRBD1 (5 bases). The CDR3 contains 15 residues. V was pared by 0 bases and J by 1 base, with 6 bases between. The germline V gene has CDR1 ENHRY and CDR2 SYGVKD. CDR3: CAISESGLNTGELFF. In nucleotides, the CDR3 is TGTGCCATCAGTGAGTCGGGGCTGAACACCGGGGAGCTGTTTTTT.

This chain links TRBV19 with TRBJ1-1; D perhaps matches TRBD1 (5 bases). The CDR3 loop spans 13 amino acids. The V gene lost 6 bases and the J gene lost 6 bases, with 14 bases spanning the gap. Germline CDR1 reads LNHDA; CDR2 reads SQIVND (reference sequence). The CDR3 DNA reads as TGTGCCAGTAGCTTAATGGGGGGGGCTGAAGCTTTCTTT. As protein: CASSLMGGAEAFF.

The CDR3 sequence: CASSLSGTGVYGYTF. The DNA of the CDR3 is TGTGCCAGCAGTTTATCAGGGACAGGGGTGTATGGCTACACCTTC. The chain uses TRBV27 and TRBJ1-2; 10 bases agree with TRBD1. This CDR3 has 15 amino acids. V shed 0 bases, J shed 5 bases, and the junction held 3 bases outside the gene matches. Per the germline V gene, CDR1 is MNHEY and CDR2 is SMNVEV (reference sequence).

CDR3 region: CASSPWDRGNEKLFF. The CDR3 DNA follows: TGTGCCAGCAGCCCGTGGGACAGGGGTAATGAAAAACTGTTTTTT. This chain joins TRBV3-1 (or the pseudogene TRBV3-2) and TRBJ1-4; 10 bases line up with TRBD1. The CDR3 spans 15 residues. In germline, CDR1 is LGHDT, CDR2 YNNKEL (reference sequence). Losses at the gene ends were 4 bases for V and 4 bases for J; bases not matched to a gene: 3.

The chain carries TRBV12-3 or TRBV12-4 and TRBJ1-2; D gene uncertain. Trimming left V 6 bases short and J 5 bases short, with 7 bases between. This CDR3 is built from 11 residues. CDR3 loop: CASSRAYGYTF. The CDR3 nucleotides read TGTGCCAGCAGCCGAGCTTATGGCTACACCTTC.

The chain is built from TRBV27 and TRBJ2-3; D might be TRBD1 (6 bases). Germline values: CDR1 MNHEY, CDR2 SMNVEV (reference sequence). This CDR3 comprises 15 residues. With 8 bases removed from V and 5 bases from J, the gap between germline ends came to 20 bases. The DNA of the CDR3 is TGTGCCAGCGGGCTAACAGGGCCTTTAAAAGATACGCAGTATTTT. It is translated as CASGLTGPLKDTQYF.

The chain recombines TRBV3-1 (or the pseudogene TRBV3-2) with TRBJ1-1, with 10 bases matching TRBD1. Losses at the gene ends were 4 bases for V and 4 bases for J; bases not matched to a gene: 3. The CDR3 extends over 14 amino acids. Germline lookup yields CDR1 LGHDT and CDR2 YNNKEL (reference sequence). CDR3 sequence (DNA): TGTGCCAGCAGCCGAGGGACAGGGGTCACTGAAGCTTTCTTT. The encoded protein is CASSRGTGVTEAFF.

This clone was recorded once. This sequence joins TRBV18 and TRBJ2-1, with TRBD2 matching over 7 bases. Looked up from germline, CDR1 is KGHSH and CDR2 is LQKENI. The V segment lost 2 bases and the J segment 5 bases; nucleotides outside the gene matches: 6. This CDR3 spans 15 amino acids. CDR3 residues: CASSPKAGRDNEQFF. CDR3 bases: TGTGCCAGCTCACCAAAGGCAGGGAGGGACAATGAGCAGTTCTTC.

The V call is TRBV11-2, the J call TRBJ2-7; weak D call: TRBD2 (6 bases). The germline V gene has CDR1 SGHAT and CDR2 FQNNGV. The V gene lost 1 base and the J gene lost 1 base, with 14 bases spanning the gap. The CDR3 has 16 residues. CDR3 nucleotide sequence: TGTGCCAGCAGCTTAGGGGGAGGAATAATTTCCTACGAGCAGTACTTC. It specifies CASSLGGGIISYEQYF.

This clone occurred once. V usage is TRBV3-1 (or the pseudogene TRBV3-2) and J usage is TRBJ1-2; TRBD1 is a possible D gene (6 bases). Germline V CDR1 and CDR2: LGHDT, YNNKEL (reference sequence). Trimming left V 4 bases short and J 8 bases short, with 17 bases between. This CDR3 comprises 14 residues. CDR3 nucleotides: TGTGCCAGCAGCCCTGCGGGGGGGCTGGGAGGCTACACCTTC. Translating it yields CASSPAGGLGGYTF.

DNA of the CDR3: TGTGCCAGCTCGTGGACAGGGGAGGTTGTGGACATTCAGTACTTC. Translated, it gives CASSWTGEVVDIQYF. This rearrangement joins TRBV18 to TRBJ2-4; the match to TRBD1 covers 9 bases. V trimming: 6 bases; J trimming: 8 bases; junction bases outside the gene matches: 11. Germline V gene data show CDR1 as KGHSH and CDR2 as LQKENI. This CDR3 region has 15 residues. The full variable domain, rest sourced from reference TRBV18 and TRBJ2-4, is NAGVMQNPRHLVRRRGQEARLRCSPMKGHSHVYWYRQLPEEGLKFMVYLQKENIIDESGMPKERFSAEFPKEGPSILRIQQVVRGDSAAYFCASSWTGEVVDIQYFGAGTRLSVL.

The CDR3 DNA reads as TGTGCCAGCAGCCCGAACTACCAATCTGGGGCCAACGTCCTGACTTTC. Translating gives CASSPNYQSGANVLTF. The chain combines TRBV7-8 with TRBJ2-6; D not resolved. CDR3 length equals 16 residues. CDR1 and CDR2 from the germline V gene are SGHVS and FQNEAQ. V was cut by 5 bases and J by 1 base, with 12 bases left in between.

There are a few counts of this clone. The J gene is TRBJ2-1, the V gene TRBV6-6, with 7 nucleotides matching TRBD2. The CDR3 consists of 15 residues. V was clipped by 4 bases and J by 7 bases; unmatched bases: 10. The V gene's germline CDR1 is MNHNY and CDR2 SVGAGI (reference sequence). Here the CDR3 reads CASSWGMGGKNEQFF. Here the CDR3 DNA reads TGTGCCAGCAGTTGGGGTATGGGGGGGAAGAATGAGCAGTTCTTC.

The chain combines TRBV4-3 with TRBJ2-2; D is ambiguous. Germline-derived CDR1 and CDR2 are LGHNA and YSLEER. With 0 bases removed from V and 0 bases from J, the gap between germline ends came to 8 bases. This CDR3 region has 16 residues. The CDR3 spells CASSQDQPSNTGELFF. The CDR3, as DNA: TGCGCCAGCAGCCAAGATCAACCTTCGAACACCGGGGAGCTGTTTTTT.

The chain uses TRBV3-1 (or the pseudogene TRBV3-2) and TRBJ2-7; TRBD2 aligns across 12 bases. The germline V gene encodes CDR1 LGHDT and CDR2 YNNKEL (reference sequence). The CDR3 is made up of 13 amino acids. V shed 5 bases, J shed 5 bases, and the junction held 1 base outside the gene matches. CDR3 in amino acids: CASSWTSGDEQYF. The DNA of the CDR3 is TGTGCCAGCAGCTGGACTAGCGGGGACGAGCAGTACTTC.

This clone was seen a single time. Here the CDR3 reads CASSPESNWLGNTIYF. For the CDR3, the DNA is TGTGCCAGCTCACCAGAATCGAACTGGCTCGGAAACACCATATATTTT. The genes are TRBV18 and TRBJ1-3; D gene ambiguous. This CDR3 spans 16 amino acids. Germline CDR1 reads KGHSH; CDR2 reads LQKENI. V was pared by 2 bases and J by 4 bases, with 15 bases between.

This clone was detected once. The CDR3 spells CASSRVRNQPQHF. The CDR3, as DNA: TGTGCCAGCTCAAGGGTTAGGAATCAGCCCCAGCATTTT. The V call is TRBV6-5, the J call TRBJ1-5, with D unresolved. The CDR3 is 13 amino acids. Trimming removed 8 bases from V and 4 bases from J, with 12 bases in between. Germline V gene sequence: CDR1 MNHEY, CDR2 SVGAGI.

The rearrangement uses TRBV19 and TRBJ2-5, with D tentatively TRBD1 (7 bases). This CDR3 spans 15 amino acids. V shed 1 base and J shed 0 bases, with 9 bases lying between them. Per the germline V gene, CDR1 is LNHDA and CDR2 is SQIVND (reference sequence). In nucleotides, the CDR3 is TGTGCCAGTAGTATAGGGAGGGGGCACCAAGAGACCCAGTACTTC. Translated: CASSIGRGHQETQYF.

This clone came up many times. The identical CDR3 is also encoded by other nucleotide sequences in the sample. This rearrangement joins TRBV7-2 to TRBJ1-1; D is uncertain. Germline lookup yields CDR1 SGHTA and CDR2 FQGNSA. This CDR3 is built from 14 residues. Trimming took 4 bases from V and 3 from J, leaving 12 bases between them. CDR3 amino acids: CASSSRPGHTEAFF. The CDR3 nucleotides are TGTGCCAGCAGCTCCAGGCCAGGCCACACTGAAGCTTTCTTT.

V and J are TRBV18 and TRBJ1-2; D gene uncertain. Germline V CDR1 and CDR2: KGHSH, LQKENI. The CDR3 has 14 residues. The germline V and J ends were trimmed by 6 bases and 5 bases, with 16 bases remaining between them. CDR3 nucleotide sequence: TGTGCCAGCTCCTCCGCCAGGCCGGGATATGGCTACACCTTC. Residues: CASSSARPGYGYTF.